This paragraph covers one T cell receptor (beta chain) sequence. This clone is characterized as hyperexpanded (1% or more). Its antigen is unknown. No base quality information exists; no much larger clone differs at one position. The record originates from a study of blood T cell repertoires in COVID-19 (dated by TCRdb to about 2020). Regarding the research as a whole: Samples from collaborators originated in the United States, Italy and Spain and spanned both the acute and convalescent phases of COVID-19. The material from the prospective study consisted of cDNA or gDNA derived from T cells, B-cell-depleted T cells, or PBMCs. Nearly every sample came with metadata listing a de-identified subject ID, COVID-19 status, age in years and sex. Where available, HLA class I and class II types were obtained from metadata supplied by the sample provider rather than from assay-based typing. Deeply sampled blood TCRbeta repertoires from subjects exposed to, actively infected with, or recovered from COVID-19 were included in the dataset. The repertoires were released in a freely available public database meant as a resource for research on the immune response to SARS-CoV-2. Samples were obtained from the ongoing ImmuneRACE study (first 160 participants) and from over 1,000 subjects provided by 6 global collaborators.

Each collaborating institution followed its own protocols to collect whole blood in K2EDTA tubes. For TCRbeta analysis, collaborator samples were shipped as frozen whole blood, as isolated PBMCs, or as DNA extracted from either sample type. Study-wide findings and limitations: How much clinical and demographic metadata was included differed by source and by participant, and the metadata was provided uncurated.

TCRbeta CDR3 regions were amplified from genomic DNA using the immunoSEQ Assay, a bias-controlled multiplex PCR. Regarding the original processing steps: Within the assay, amplification of reference gene primers was used to estimate how many nucleated cells each sample contained. To quantify the absolute abundance of each unique TCRbeta CDR3 rearrangement, sequence reads were collapsed and filtered. Productive Simpson clonality was computed per sample as the square root of Simpson's diversity index over productive rearrangements. In TCRdb, the immuneACCESS table is reduced to in-frame sequences with V and J assigned. These tables do not hold every clone; where another copy was compared, an unresolved V gene accounts for under half, and the others remain unexplained. The V and J calls and the clone size are those of that table, but D and trimming were determined from the DNA. The sample records more than 150,000 clones, around 80% of which are singletons. The ten largest account for around 14% of the sample.

According to the germline V gene (reference sequence), CDR1 reads LGHDT and CDR2 reads YNNKEL. From the cysteine through the phenylalanine, the CDR3 covers 14 amino acids. The retained sequence is limited to the CDR3, 42 bases, with the frame set at the first base. At the junction V is shortened by 7 bases and J by 5 bases; bases outside the gene matches: 8. The rearranged segments are TRBV3-1 (or the pseudogene TRBV3-2) and TRBJ2-1; the junction holds 7 bases that match TRBD1. The sequencing sample was made of peripheral blood. This sequence originates from a man aged 25 to 40 with active or convalescent COVID-19. The CDR3 loop reads CASMGTDSDNEQFF. The DNA sequence follows: TGTGCCAGCATGGGGACAGACTCGGACAATGAGCAGTTCTTC.